A selection of T cell receptor beta chains follows, all from one sample in a study of response to subunit inactivated influenza vaccine. TCRdb called the RT-PCR reads again in MiXCR, with one record for every CDR3 protein. This sample has 450,000 to 600,000 distinct CDR3 sequences, with roughly 7.9% found just once. Here the sequenced sample was PBMCs from blood, taken roughly 24 months after vaccination. These receptors all stem from a man between 50 and 69 years old who received an inactivated influenza vaccine. Each CDR3 is given with its conserved first and last residue. A D gene is named only where the DNA matches it firmly. Clone size is stated in some rows and not others, as once, few, many or a class when expanded.

J gene	clone size	V gene	D gene	CDR3 DNA	CDR3 protein
TRBJ2-3	.	TRBV20-1	.	TGCAGTGCTAGGTTTGGAGGTAGCACAGATACGCAGTATTTT	CSARFGGSTDTQYF
TRBJ1-2	many	TRBV29-1	.	TGCAGCGTTGACCGGGACAAGGAGTCCTCCTATGGCTACACCTTC	CSVDRDKESSYGYTF
TRBJ2-6	.	TRBV21-1	.	TGTGCCAGCAGCGGGGCGACAGGGGTTATCCACTCTGGGGCCAACGTCCTGACTTTC	CASSGATGVIHSGANVLTF
TRBJ2-1	many	TRBV5-6	TRBD2	TGTGCCAGCAGTTTAGGGGCTAGCGGATACAATGAGCAGTTCTTC	CASSLGASGYNEQFF
TRBJ1-6	few	TRBV20-1	.	TGCAGTGCTAGAGATTCTGGTGCCTCACCGAATAATTCACCCCTCCACTTT	CSARDSGASPNNSPLHF
TRBJ1-1	many	TRBV5-6	.	TGTGCCAGCAGCCGGGGGTCCGGGAACACTGAAGCTTTCTTT	CASSRGSGNTEAFF
TRBJ1-1	.	TRBV6-1	TRBD1	TGTGCCAGCAGTGAAGGATCGACAGGGGTGCCCACTGAAGCTTTCTTT	CASSEGSTGVPTEAFF
TRBJ1-1	once	TRBV9	.	TGTGCCAGCAGCGACAGGTCGAACACTGAAGCTTTCTTT	CASSDRSNTEAFF
TRBJ2-7	many	TRBV5-6	TRBD1	TGTGCCAGCAGCTTCGGGACAGGGGTATACGAGCAGTACTTC	CASSFGTGVYEQYF
TRBJ2-1	many	TRBV7-2	.	TGTGCCAGCAGTGTTGGCAGCCACAATGAGCAGTTCTTC	CASSVGSHNEQFF
TRBJ1-5	few	TRBV20-1	.	TGCAGTGCTAGAGATCGGGGGGTTAGGAATCAGCCCCAGCATTTT	CSARDRGVRNQPQHF
TRBJ1-2	few	TRBV12-3/TRBV12-4	TRBD1	TGTGCCAGCAGTCCAATCAGGGGGCACGTCTATGGCTACACCTTC	CASSPIRGHVYGYTF
TRBJ1-4	many	TRBV12-3/TRBV12-4	TRBD1	TGTGCCAGCAGTTTGGACAGGGGGAGCTTTAATGAAAAACTGTTTTTT	CASSLDRGSFNEKLFF
TRBJ1-4	few	TRBV15	.	TGTGCCACCAGCAGAGAAAGTGTGGCGCCGGGTGAAAAACTGTTTTTT	CATSRESVAPGEKLFF
TRBJ1-1	few	TRBV7-2	.	TGTGCCAGCAGCCCGTGGACAAAGAACACTGAAGCTTTCTTT	CASSPWTKNTEAFF
TRBJ1-1	.	TRBV20-1	.	TGCAGTGGCCGGGGGCTAATGAACACTGAAGCTTTCTTT	CSGRGLMNTEAFF
TRBJ2-5	.	TRBV5-1	.	TGCGCCAGCAGCCTGCGACAGGAGCAGACCCAGTACTTC	CASSLRQEQTQYF
TRBJ1-6	few	TRBV9	TRBD1	TGTGCCAGCAGCGTAGGACCAGGGGGTAATTCACCCCTCCACTTT	CASSVGPGGNSPLHF
TRBJ2-7	few	TRBV20-1	.	TGCAGTGCTAGAGATCTTGACCGATTCTACGAGCAGTACTTC	CSARDLDRFYEQYF
TRBJ2-3	.	TRBV2	TRBD2	TGTGCCAGCAGTGACGCGGGGGTTAGCACAGATACGCAGAATTTT	CASSDAGVSTDTQNF
TRBJ1-1	few	TRBV2	TRBD1	TGTGCCACCGGACAGGGGGCCACTGAAGCTTTCTTT	CATGQGATEAFF